The 30 T cell receptor beta chains given below trace back to one sample, sequenced in a study of T cells in Graves' hyperthyroidism and ophthalmopathy. Template material for amplifying TCR beta CDR3 regions consisted of RNA transcripts. In the first-round RT-PCR of the TCR CDR3, the HTBI primer set was used. TCRdb used MiXCR to reprocess the multiplex PCR reads, holding one entry per CDR3 protein. The repertoire holds 140,000 or so distinct CDR3 sequences, with approximately 20% as singletons. Sequenced material: blood. All receptors come from a woman aged 45-65 years with Graves' hyperthyroidism that later progressed to Graves' ophthalmopathy.

This clonotype has a count of ten or more. The V and J genes are TRBV3-1 and TRBJ1-1, with TRBD1 matching 8 bases. Germline V gene sequence: CDR1 LGHDT, CDR2 YNNKEL (reference sequence). The CDR3 extends over 15 amino acids. V was pared by 4 bases and J by 6 bases, with 10 bases of the junction left unmatched. The CDR3 loop reads CASSPRRGRIPEAFF. For the CDR3, the DNA is TGTGCCAGCAGCCCTCGCAGGGGGCGGATTCCTGAAGCTTTCTTT.

In its sample, this clonotype was seen a few times. This may stem from a read error, because a much larger clone lies one nucleotide away. The chain is built from TRBV5-1 and TRBJ2-3; unclear D gene. The length of the CDR3 is 13 residues. Between the trimmed V and J ends, which lost 4 bases and 3 bases, there was a span of 9 bases. The germline gives CDR1 SGHRS, CDR2 YFSETQ. The CDR3 is CASSPPLTDTQYF. CDR3 in DNA: TGCGCCAGCAGCCCGCCCCTTACAGATACGCAGTATTTT.

This clonotype came up many times. This chain uses TRBV20-1 with TRBJ1-1; D unresolved. Germline CDR1 reads DFQATT; CDR2 reads SNEGSKA (reference sequence). The CDR3 is 12 amino acids. Trimming shortened V by 4 bases and J by 1 base, and 7 bases separated the two germline ends. The CDR3 sequence is CSAIAKNTEAFF. The CDR3 DNA is TGCAGTGCTATCGCGAAGAACACTGAAGCTTTCTTT.

This clonotype came up a few times. The chain employs TRBV15 and TRBJ2-5, with 9 bases that match TRBD1. The V gene's germline CDR1 is LNHNV and CDR2 YYDKDF (reference sequence). The CDR3 spans 16 residues. The V and J ends lost 3 bases and 4 bases, in that order; junction bases with no gene match: 9. CDR3 loop: CATSSPGTGLGETQYF. The DNA for the CDR3 is TGTGCCACCAGCAGTCCTGGGACAGGGTTGGGAGAGACCCAGTACTTC.

This clonotype occurred many times. The chain is built from TRBV28 and TRBJ2-7, with TRBD1 matching 7 bases. CDR3 size: 12 residues. Germline lookup yields CDR1 MDHEN and CDR2 SYDVKM. The trim removed 7 bases at V and 9 bases at J, leaving 9 bases unmatched. CDR3 in amino acids: CASMSGGLRQYF. The CDR3 DNA is TGTGCCAGCATGTCAGGGGGTCTACGGCAGTACTTC.

This clonotype was picked up a small number of times. CDR3 protein: CASSSTSGRASEQFF. For the CDR3, the DNA is TGTGCCAGCAGCTCAACTAGCGGGAGGGCTAGTGAGCAGTTCTTC. The chain joins TRBV7-6 to TRBJ2-1; 13 bases match TRBD2. The CDR3 spans 15 residues. CDR1 is SGHVS and CDR2 is FNYEAQ in the germline V gene. Trimming removed 4 bases from V and 9 bases from J; junction bases left unmatched: 6.

This clonotype was detected ten times or more. The rearrangement links TRBV18 to TRBJ2-3, with D unresolved. Trimming removed 6 bases from V and 0 bases from J, with 4 bases in between. This CDR3 contains 12 residues. CDR1 KGHSH and CDR2 LQKENI come from the germline V gene. CDR3 amino acids: CASSGSTDTQYF. CDR3 DNA sequence: TGTGCCAGCTCCGGTAGCACAGATACGCAGTATTTT.

This chain uses TRBV20-1 with TRBJ2-5; 9 nucleotides align to TRBD2. Losses at the gene ends were 5 bases for V and 4 bases for J; bases not matched to a gene: 11. Germline V CDR1 and CDR2: DFQATT, SNEGSKA (reference sequence). The CDR3 has 15 residues. CDR3 region: CSAVWTGGRAETQYF. The CDR3 nucleotides read TGCAGTGCTGTTTGGACTGGCGGGAGGGCAGAGACCCAGTACTTC.

This rearrangement joins TRBV5-8 to TRBJ2-7; TRBD2 agrees at 14 bases. Germline CDR1 and CDR2: SGHTS and YDEGEE. Trimming cost V 3 bases and J 4 bases; bases outside gene matches: 0. The CDR3 covers 14 residues. The CDR3 loop is CASSWTSGGYEQYF. The DNA for the CDR3 is TGTGCCAGCAGCTGGACTAGCGGGGGGTACGAGCAGTACTTC.

This clonotype has a handful of counts. V and J are TRBV6-1 and TRBJ2-2; D gene unclear. The germline V gene has CDR1 MNHNS and CDR2 SASEGT. V lost 4 bases and J 6 bases, leaving 15 bases between the germline ends. CDR3 size: 15 residues. For the CDR3, the DNA is TGTGCCAGCAGTGTGCGTACTGGGGTCCCCGGGGAGCTGTTTTTT. Its translation is CASSVRTGVPGELFF.

V and J are TRBV5-1 and TRBJ1-6; unclear D gene. In germline, CDR1 is SGHRS, CDR2 YFSETQ. CDR3 length: 15 residues. The V end was cut by 0 bases, the J end by 5 bases, with 9 bases between. The CDR3 DNA reads TGCGCCAGCAGCTTGGCCTGGGTTGATAATTCACCCCTCCACTTT. Its translation: CASSLAWVDNSPLHF. Variable domain in full (rest from reference TRBV5-1 and TRBJ1-6): KAGVTQTPRYLIKTRGQQVTLSCSPISGHRSVSWYQQTPGQGLQFLFEYFSETQRNKGNFPGRFSGRQFSNSRSEMNVSTLELGDSALYLCASSLAWVDNSPLHFGNGTRLTVT.

At least ten counts were recorded for this clonotype. The chain links TRBV7-2 to TRBJ2-7; D uncertain. The V gene lost 2 bases and the J gene lost 0 bases, with 11 bases spanning the gap. CDR3 length: 15 residues. CDR1 is SGHTA, CDR2 FQGNSA, per germline. The chain's CDR3 is CASSLSNGPSYEQYF. The CDR3 DNA follows: TGTGCCAGCAGCTTATCAAACGGGCCCTCCTACGAGCAGTACTTC.

This rearrangement joins TRBV2 to TRBJ1-1, with D maybe TRBD1 (5 bases). This CDR3 spans 14 amino acids. Germline assignment: CDR1 SNHLY and CDR2 FYNNEI. V gave up 6 bases and J gave up 4 bases, with 15 bases separating them. The CDR3 spells CASRPRGTITEAFF. CDR3 nucleotide sequence: TGTGCCAGCAGACCCCGAGGGACGATCACTGAAGCTTTCTTT.

The table lists this clonotype with many counts. The CDR3 DNA is TGTGCCAGCAGCCTCACAGGGGGACGATCACCCCTCCACTTT. Its protein product is CASSLTGGRSPLHF. The rearrangement uses TRBV12-3 or TRBV12-4 and TRBJ1-6; 8 bases line up with TRBD1. V shed 6 bases and J 10 bases; nucleotides not matched to a gene: 8. CDR3 length: 14 residues.

With regard to this clonotype: A much larger clone sits a single nucleotide away, making a read error possible. The V and J genes are TRBV24-1 and TRBJ1-2; D is uncertain. CDR3 size: 15 residues. From germline, CDR1 is KGHDR and CDR2 SFDVKD. The V gene lost 6 bases and the J gene lost 0 bases, with 13 bases spanning the gap. The CDR3 coding sequence is TGTGCCACCAGTTACCCCCGGACCGCTAACTATGGCTACACCTTC. Protein product: CATSYPRTANYGYTF.

This chain connects TRBV28 to TRBJ1-1; 8 bases are shared with TRBD1. The junction had 7 bases not matched to a gene; V was cut back by 8 bases and J by 11 bases. The germline CDR1 and CDR2 sequences are MDHEN and SYDVKM. The CDR3 length is 11 residues. The CDR3 DNA reads as TGTGCCAGCGCCAGGACAGGGCTGGCTTTCTTT. As protein: CASARTGLAFF.

The chain employs TRBV2 and TRBJ1-5, with D maybe TRBD1 (6 bases). V was clipped by 7 bases and J by 2 bases, with 15 bases between them. This CDR3 spans 15 amino acids. Germline V lookup: CDR1 SNHLY, CDR2 FYNNEI. CDR3 in amino acids: CASKGGGSGNQPQHF. CDR3 sequence (DNA): TGTGCCAGCAAAGGGGGGGGGAGTGGCAATCAGCCCCAGCATTTT.

There are many counts of this clonotype. This chain uses TRBV20-1 with TRBJ2-7; D possibly corresponds to TRBD2 (6 bases). The CDR3 is made up of 16 amino acids. CDR1 DFQATT and CDR2 SNEGSKA come from the germline V gene (reference sequence). Trimming removed 6 bases at V and 3 bases at J, with 24 bases between. The CDR3 DNA reads TGCAGTGCGACAGCCCCCTCGGCGGGGCGGAACTACGAGCAGTACTTC. Its translation: CSATAPSAGRNYEQYF.

This clonotype has ten or more counts. The chain has TRBV7-8 and TRBJ2-3, with no clear D. The CDR3 is 14 residues long. V was shortened by 5 bases and J by 6 bases, with 15 bases between the two germline ends. CDR1 and CDR2 (germline): SGHVS, FQNEAQ. CDR3 nucleotide sequence: TGTGCCAGCAGCCTAAGAAGGAGTCAGGATACGCAGTATTTT. It yields the protein CASSLRRSQDTQYF.

This clonotype was seen a few times. The chain has TRBV2 and TRBJ1-6, with D possibly matching TRBD1 (5 bases). From germline, CDR1 is SNHLY and CDR2 FYNNEI. V shed 7 bases and J shed 3 bases, with 13 bases lying between them. The CDR3 sequence is 15 residues long. The CDR3 DNA follows: TGTGCCAGCAAGAGGGACGGGAACTATAATTCACCCCTCCACTTT. As protein: CASKRDGNYNSPLHF.

This clonotype was seen ten or more times. The chain couples TRBV27 to TRBJ1-2; no clear D gene. The V gene's germline CDR1 is MNHEY and CDR2 SMNVEV (reference sequence). The CDR3 runs to 13 residues. V lost 5 bases and J lost 6, with 13 bases in between. The chain's CDR3 is CASSVGFLNGYTF. The CDR3 bases are TGTGCCAGCAGTGTCGGTTTTCTGAATGGCTACACCTTC.

This clonotype showed up many times. V usage is TRBV2 and J usage is TRBJ2-7; TRBD2 might be the D (5 bases). Germline assignment: CDR1 SNHLY and CDR2 FYNNEI. The CDR3 is made up of 14 amino acids. Deletions cut 3 bases from V and 6 bases from J, with 15 bases between. The DNA for the CDR3 is TGTGCCAGCAGTGACAAGGACGGGGTGGCCGAGCAGTACTTC. It translates to CASSDKDGVAEQYF. The whole variable domain, remainder taken from reference TRBV2 and TRBJ2-7, is EPEVTQTPSHQVTQMGQEVILRCVPISNHLYFYWYRQILGQKVEFLVSFYNNEISEKSEIFDDQFSVERPDGSNFTLKIRSTKLEDSAMYFCASSDKDGVAEQYFGPGTRLTVT.

The rearrangement joins TRBV12-3 or TRBV12-4 to TRBJ2-2; 9 bases agree with TRBD1. V shed 4 bases, J shed 3 bases, and the junction held 6 bases outside the gene matches. This CDR3 comprises 16 residues. The CDR3 coding sequence is TGTGCCAGCAGTTATGGACAGGGGTCCGACACCGGGGAGCTGTTTTTT. Translation gives CASSYGQGSDTGELFF.

This chain connects TRBV7-6 to TRBJ2-7, with a weak D call TRBD1 (5 bases). CDR1 is SGHVS, CDR2 FNYEAQ, per germline. The CDR3 runs to 13 residues. V gave up 3 bases and J gave up 8 bases, with 14 bases separating them. The CDR3 DNA follows: TGTGCCAGCAGCTTGGTGGCAGGGTCCCAGCAGTACTTC. As protein: CASSLVAGSQQYF.

The CDR3 DNA reads as TGTGCCAGCAGTATCGGACAGGGGGGTAGGAATGAGCAGTTCTTC. Translating it yields CASSIGQGGRNEQFF. The chain is built from TRBV7-9 and TRBJ2-1, with 10 bases aligning to TRBD1. The CDR3 contains 15 residues. Trimming cost V 6 bases and J 7 bases; bases outside gene matches: 9. Germline CDR1 SEHNR, CDR2 FQNEAQ (reference sequence).

With respect to this clonotype: This sequence may be a read error, since a much larger clone differs from it by one base. V is TRBV10-3 and J is TRBJ2-1, with a tentative D call TRBD1 (6 bases). Germline CDR1 ENHRY, CDR2 SYGVKD. There are 11 residues in the CDR3. The CDR3 DNA is TGTGCCACCAGTGCAGGGGTTGAGCAGTTCTTC. Residues: CATSAGVEQFF.

This clonotype has more than one count but fewer than ten. The CDR3 sequence is CASSIRDFGTGELFF. CDR3 DNA: TGTGCCAGCAGCATCCGGGACTTTGGCACCGGGGAGCTGTTTTTT. The chain recombines TRBV9 with TRBJ2-2; a weak D match, TRBD2 (6 bases). Per germline, CDR1 SGDLS and CDR2 YYNGEE. This CDR3 has 15 residues. Trimming took off 4 bases at V and 4 bases at J, with 14 bases between the two ends.

There are a few counts of this clonotype. The chain carries TRBV12-3 or TRBV12-4 and TRBJ2-5; unclear D gene. CDR3 size: 12 residues. V gave up 3 bases and J gave up 7 bases, with 9 bases separating them. The chain's CDR3 is CASSFDEWTQYF. For the CDR3, the DNA is TGTGCCAGCAGTTTCGATGAATGGACCCAGTACTTC.

Comment on this clonotype: This could be a read error, since a much larger clone is one nucleotide away. The rearrangement uses TRBV27 and TRBJ2-1, with no clear D. CDR1 and CDR2 from the germline V gene are MNHEY and SMNVEV (reference sequence). The length of the CDR3 is 12 residues. Trimming took 5 bases from V and 8 from J, leaving 10 bases between them. CDR3 DNA: TGTGCCAGCAGTGATTTTGGAGATGAGCAGTTCTTC. Residues: CASSDFGDEQFF.

This clonotype was detected only a few times. This chain joins TRBV5-6 and TRBJ2-7; D not certain. V dropped 4 bases and J dropped 7 bases, with 9 bases sitting between them. The CDR3 runs 11 residues. Per the germline V gene, CDR1 is SGHDT and CDR2 is YYEEEE. The CDR3 DNA is TGTGCCAGCAGCATCAAGAGTGAGCAGTACTTC. It translates to CASSIKSEQYF.